This T cell receptor (beta chain) emerged from a study of cytomegalovirus exposure and HLA in healthy donors. Findings of the study overall: In vitro checks showed that a few CMV-associated chains really do target CMV antigens. A later analysis found first-cohort TCR clusters tended to co-occur in the 90 to 150 validation repertoires.

A word on this clone: Its antigen is not known.

The donors were part of the validation cohort, which consisted of more than 90 subjects and was separate from the first cohort of hundreds of subjects. Clones were read by immunoSEQ multiplex PCR, and TCRdb kept only the in-frame ones, dropping some. The table lists 150,000 to 200,000 clones, 85% of them singletons. Germline assignment: CDR1 MDHEN and CDR2 SYDVKM. V was trimmed by 2 bases and J by 4 bases, leaving 12 bases between them. The CDR3 covers 14 residues. The sequenced sample consisted of PBMCs. The chain links TRBV28 to TRBJ2-7; D possibly corresponds to TRBD1 (5 bases). The TCR sequence derives from a man between 18 and 29 years old in good health and CMV-seropositive. CDR3 sequence (DNA): TGTGCCAGCAGTTTAGTCAGGGCCGGGTACGAGCAGTACTTC. Translation: CASSLVRAGYEQYF.